The 21 T cell receptor beta chains reported below all come from one sample, sequenced in a study of T cells after yellow fever vaccination. Using its own MiXCR run on the 5' RACE reads, TCRdb lists one record per CDR3 protein. The sample yields approximately 120,000 distinct CDR3 sequences, under 8.5% seen once. Material: CD4+ T cells sorted from PBMCs, obtained less than 11 days after the first yellow fever vaccination. These TCRs come from a man between 18 and 29 years old who received the YFV17D yellow fever vaccine.

At least ten counts were recorded for this clonotype. V gene TRBV15 combines with J gene TRBJ1-4, with 8 bases that match TRBD1. This CDR3 has 17 amino acids. V shed 0 bases, J shed 4 bases, and the junction held 7 bases outside the gene matches. Germline assignment: CDR1 LNHNV and CDR2 YYDKDF (reference sequence). CDR3 in DNA: TGTGCCACCAGCAGAGATGTAGGACAGGGCTATAATGAAAAACTGTTTTTT. This gives the protein CATSRDVGQGYNEKLFF.

This clonotype was counted many times. This chain uses TRBV4-2 with TRBJ1-2; D perhaps matches TRBD1 (6 bases). The CDR3 runs 16 residues. Trimming pared 3 bases from V and 0 bases from J, leaving 14 bases between. The germline V gene encodes CDR1 LGHNA and CDR2 YNFKEQ. For the CDR3, the DNA is TGTGCCAGCAGCCAGGACAACAGGGCACCTAACTATGGCTACACCTTC. Its translation is CASSQDNRAPNYGYTF.

This clonotype occurred many times. CDR3 in DNA: TGCGCCAGCAGCTTGGCCCAGGAGCAGTATGGCTACACCTTC. This sequence encodes CASSLAQEQYGYTF. The V gene is TRBV5-1, the J gene TRBJ1-2; no definite D call. Germline CDR1 reads SGHRS; CDR2 reads YFSETQ. This CDR3 spans 14 amino acids. Trimming left V 0 bases short and J 5 bases short, with 11 bases between.

This clonotype appeared many times. This chain joins TRBV4-2 and TRBJ2-6; 11 nucleotides agree with TRBD2. Germline V gene lookup returns CDR1 LGHNA and CDR2 YNFKEQ. The CDR3 loop spans 17 amino acids. With 5 bases clipped from V and 0 bases from J, the junction kept 3 bases outside the gene matches. The CDR3 region is CASSSSGGASGANVLTF. The DNA of the CDR3 is TGTGCCAGCAGCAGTAGCGGGGGGGCCTCTGGGGCCAACGTCCTGACTTTC.

This clonotype has a count of ten or more. The chain combines TRBV2 with TRBJ2-5; 8 bases agree with TRBD2. After removal of 5 bases from V and 4 bases from J, the junction contained 6 bases not matched to a gene. This CDR3 contains 14 residues. Germline CDR1 SNHLY, CDR2 FYNNEI. CDR3: CASSQISGGETQYF. The CDR3 DNA reads TGTGCCAGCAGTCAAATAAGCGGGGGAGAGACCCAGTACTTC. Using reference TRBV2 and TRBJ2-5 for the parts outside the CDR3, the full variable domain is EPEVTQTPSHQVTQMGQEVILRCVPISNHLYFYWYRQILGQKVEFLVSFYNNEISEKSEIFDDQFSVERPDGSNFTLKIRSTKLEDSAMYFCASSQISGGETQYFGPGTRLLVL.

The table lists this clonotype with many counts. The V call is TRBV20-1, the J call TRBJ1-5; D is unclear. The CDR3 has 13 amino acids. Trimming cost V 6 bases and J 4 bases, with 13 bases left between them. Germline V gives CDR1 DFQATT, CDR2 SNEGSKA (reference sequence). CDR3 DNA sequence: TGCAGTGCGGCAGAAGTAATAAATCAGCCCCAGCATTTT. Protein product: CSAAEVINQPQHF.

This clonotype was seen at least ten times. V usage is TRBV27 and J usage is TRBJ2-6, with D maybe TRBD2 (5 bases). V dropped 6 bases and J dropped 0 bases, with 6 bases sitting between them. The germline gives CDR1 MNHEY, CDR2 SMNVEV (reference sequence). CDR3 length equals 14 residues. The DNA for the CDR3 is TGTGCCAGCAGCCTAGCCTCTGGGGCCAACGTCCTGACTTTC. Its translation: CASSLASGANVLTF.

This clonotype was seen at least ten times. This chain connects TRBV5-1 to TRBJ1-1, with 10 bases fitting TRBD1. This CDR3 is built from 15 residues. V was pared by 0 bases and J by 4 bases, with 3 bases of the junction left unmatched. CDR1 SGHRS and CDR2 YFSETQ come from the germline V gene. The CDR3, as DNA: TGCGCCAGCAGCTTGGGACAGGGGGCGACCACTGAAGCTTTCTTT. Protein: CASSLGQGATTEAFF.

This clonotype was observed at least ten times. The CDR3 DNA reads as TGCGCCAGCAGCTTGGAGGCAGGGGGTGAGACCCAGTACTTC. Translating gives CASSLEAGGETQYF. The rearrangement joins TRBV5-1 to TRBJ2-5; the match to TRBD1 covers 7 bases. Germline V gene sequence: CDR1 SGHRS, CDR2 YFSETQ. The CDR3 runs to 14 residues. The J segment lost 5 bases and the V segment lost 0 bases, leaving 4 bases of the junction unmatched.

Remarks on this clonotype: A much larger clone lies a single base off, so this may be a read error. The genes are TRBV5-1 and TRBJ1-1, with D unclear. The CDR3 loop spans 16 amino acids. From germline, CDR1 is SGHRS and CDR2 YFSETQ. The CDR3: CASSLVRRGLNTEDFF. CDR3 sequence (DNA): TGCGCCAGCAGCTTGGTTCGTAGAGGGTTGAACACTGAAGATTTCTTT.

This clonotype was picked up many times. The chain carries TRBV9 and TRBJ2-2, with no clear D. CDR3 length: 14 residues. Between the trimmed V and J ends, which lost 0 bases and 0 bases, there was a span of 3 bases. CDR1 SGDLS and CDR2 YYNGEE come from the germline V gene. The CDR3 DNA follows: TGTGCCAGCAGCGTAGGGACGAACACCGGGGAGCTGTTTTTT. It yields the protein CASSVGTNTGELFF.

This clonotype came up once. A much larger clone is a single base away; this may be a read error. The chain joins TRBV20-1 to TRBJ2-7; D is undetermined. CDR1 DFQATT and CDR2 SNEGSKA come from the germline V gene (reference sequence). The CDR3 spans 13 residues. The CDR3 DNA sequence: TGCGGTTTCAGCCGTCCGGAGCTCTACGAGCAGTACTTC. The encoded protein is CGFSRPELYEQYF.

This clonotype occurred many times. The V and J genes are TRBV20-1 and TRBJ2-3; TRBD2 matches at 7 bases. J was trimmed by 4 bases and V by 5 bases; bases with no gene match: 0. Germline V gene sequence: CDR1 DFQATT, CDR2 SNEGSKA (reference sequence). The CDR3 runs 11 residues. CDR3 sequence reads: CSAAGADTQYF. CDR3 bases: TGCAGTGCTGCGGGGGCAGATACGCAGTATTTT.

This chain uses TRBV18 with TRBJ2-1; 9 nucleotides match TRBD2. Trimming cost V 11 bases and J 0 bases; bases outside gene matches: 5. CDR1 is KGHSH, CDR2 LQKENI, per germline. The CDR3 is made up of 14 amino acids. CDR3 residues: CAGSSGSSYNEQFF. CDR3 coding DNA: TGTGCCGGCAGTAGCGGGAGCTCCTACAATGAGCAGTTCTTC.

In this sample, this clonotype turned up a few times. V usage is TRBV5-4 and J usage is TRBJ1-6; D is unresolved. The V end lost 3 bases, the J end lost 7 bases, and 11 bases lay between the germline ends. The CDR3 consists of 14 residues. Germline loops: CDR1 SGHNT, CDR2 YYREEE (reference sequence). The CDR3 DNA follows: TGTGCCAGCAGCTCAGGAGGCCAAAATTCACCCCTCCACTTT. Translating gives CASSSGGQNSPLHF.

In its sample, this clonotype was seen many times. The V gene is TRBV7-2, the J gene TRBJ1-3, with D perhaps TRBD1 (5 bases). The CDR3 loop spans 16 amino acids. Trimming removed 1 base at V and 0 bases at J, with 10 bases between. The germline CDR1 and CDR2 sequences are SGHTA and FQGNSA. The CDR3 nucleotides are TGTGCCAGCAGCTTAGAGGGGATGAGCTCTGGAAACACCATATATTTT. Encoded protein: CASSLEGMSSGNTIYF.

The CDR3 coding sequence is TGTGCCAGCAGCTTAGGTCGGACAGGGGCGCCCAAGGAGACCCAGTACTTC. It translates to CASSLGRTGAPKETQYF. The V call is TRBV7-9, the J call TRBJ2-5, with 9 bases that match TRBD1. This CDR3 has 17 amino acids. The V gene end was trimmed by 1 base and the J gene end by 5 bases; junction bases not matched to a gene: 11. CDR1 is SEHNR and CDR2 is FQNEAQ in the germline V gene (reference sequence).

About this clonotype: Being one base from a much bigger clone, this may be a read error. The CDR3 region has the DNA TGCGCCAGCAGCGCCGCGGGAGCAACTGATGAAAAACTGTTTTTT. Protein product: CASSAAGATDEKLFF. The chain is built from TRBV4-1 and TRBJ1-4, with no clear D. CDR3 length: 15 amino acids. In germline, CDR1 is MGHRA, CDR2 YSYEKL.

This clonotype showed up many times. CDR3 DNA: TGCGCCAGCAGCCAGGAAGTGGGCAGTCTTTATAATTCACCCCTCCACTTT. Protein: CASSQEVGSLYNSPLHF. The chain carries TRBV4-3 and TRBJ1-6; no firm D call. CDR1 and CDR2 from the germline V gene are LGHNA and YSLEER. Trimming stripped 3 bases from V and 4 bases from J, with 16 bases between. The CDR3 sequence is 17 residues long.

In this sample, this clonotype turned up many times. The V call is TRBV25-1, the J call TRBJ2-7; D ambiguous. The V gene's germline CDR1 is MGHDK and CDR2 SYGVNS. Trimming removed 2 bases from V and 2 bases from J, with 10 bases in between. The CDR3 runs to 14 residues. The CDR3 DNA sequence: TGTGCCAGCAGTGAACGGGTCCCACCCTACGAGCAGTACTTC. This encodes CASSERVPPYEQYF.

This clonotype was found many times. This chain links TRBV2 with TRBJ2-7; D may be TRBD1 (5 bases). Trimming stripped 5 bases from V and 1 base from J, with 6 bases between. The CDR3 length is 12 residues. In germline, CDR1 is SNHLY, CDR2 FYNNEI. The CDR3 nucleotides read TGTGCCAGCAGTCGACAGTCCTACGAGCAGTACTTC. Translated: CASSRQSYEQYF.